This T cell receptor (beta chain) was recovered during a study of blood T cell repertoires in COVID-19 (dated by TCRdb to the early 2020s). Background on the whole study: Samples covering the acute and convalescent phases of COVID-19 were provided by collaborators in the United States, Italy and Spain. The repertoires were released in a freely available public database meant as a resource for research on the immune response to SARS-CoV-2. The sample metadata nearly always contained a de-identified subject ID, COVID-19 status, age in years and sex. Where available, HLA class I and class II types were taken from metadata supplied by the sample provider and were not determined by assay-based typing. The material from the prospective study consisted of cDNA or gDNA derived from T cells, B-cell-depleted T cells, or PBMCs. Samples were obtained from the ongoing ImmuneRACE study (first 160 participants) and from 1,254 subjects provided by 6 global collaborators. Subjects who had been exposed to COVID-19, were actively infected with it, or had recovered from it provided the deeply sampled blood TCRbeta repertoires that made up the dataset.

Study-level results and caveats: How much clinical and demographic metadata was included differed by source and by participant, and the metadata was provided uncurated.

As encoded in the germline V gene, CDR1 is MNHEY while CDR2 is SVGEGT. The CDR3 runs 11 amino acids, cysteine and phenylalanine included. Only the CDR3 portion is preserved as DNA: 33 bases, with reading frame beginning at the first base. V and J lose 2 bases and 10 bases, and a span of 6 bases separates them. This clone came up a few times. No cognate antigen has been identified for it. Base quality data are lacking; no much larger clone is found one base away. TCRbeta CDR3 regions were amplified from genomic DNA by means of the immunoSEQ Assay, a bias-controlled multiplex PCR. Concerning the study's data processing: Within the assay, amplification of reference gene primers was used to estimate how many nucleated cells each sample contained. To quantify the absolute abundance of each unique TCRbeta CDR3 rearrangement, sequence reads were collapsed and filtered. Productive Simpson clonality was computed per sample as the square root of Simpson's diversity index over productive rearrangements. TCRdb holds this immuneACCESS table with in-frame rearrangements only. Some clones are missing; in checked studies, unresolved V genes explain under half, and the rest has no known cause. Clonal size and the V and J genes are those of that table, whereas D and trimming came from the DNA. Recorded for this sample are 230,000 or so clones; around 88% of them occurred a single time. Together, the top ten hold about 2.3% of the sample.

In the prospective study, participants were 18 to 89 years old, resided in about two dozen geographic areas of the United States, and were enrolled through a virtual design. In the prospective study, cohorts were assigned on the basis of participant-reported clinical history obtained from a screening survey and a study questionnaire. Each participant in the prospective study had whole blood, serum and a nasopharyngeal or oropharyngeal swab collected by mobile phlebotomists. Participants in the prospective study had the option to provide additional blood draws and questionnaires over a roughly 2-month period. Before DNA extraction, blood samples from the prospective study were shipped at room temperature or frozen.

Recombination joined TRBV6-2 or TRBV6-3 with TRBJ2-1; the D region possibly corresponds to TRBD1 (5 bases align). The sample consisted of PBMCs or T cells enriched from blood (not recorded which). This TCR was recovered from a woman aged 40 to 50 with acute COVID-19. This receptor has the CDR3 CASSYGHEQFF. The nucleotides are TGTGCCAGCAGTTACGGACACGAGCAGTTCTTC.